The rows below give T cell receptor beta chains drawn from one sample of a study of shared clonotypes between healthy human individuals. TCRdb keeps only in-frame clones here, not all; method: immunoSEQ multiplex PCR. The table lists roughly 700,000 clones, about 92% of them singletons. Sequencing was performed on memory CD8+ T cells from PBMCs. All receptors derive from a man aged 18 to 29 in good health. Some clones in this sample may be carry-over from other donors' samples. CDR3s include the opening cysteine and the closing phenylalanine or tryptophan. D genes are given only for firm matches. Only some rows state a clone size, as once, few, many or a class for expanded clones.

. TRBJ1-1 . TRBV7-2 CASSLDLTLNTEAFF TGTGCCAGCAGCTTAGATCTAACACTGAACACTGAAGCTTTCTTT
TRBD2 TRBJ2-1 . TRBV28 CASIPPPGLASNEQFF TGTGCCAGCATTCCCCCACCGGGACTAGCGTCCAATGAGCAGTTCTTC
. TRBJ2-2 few TRBV7-3 CASSLTGELFF TGTGCCAGCAGCTTAACCGGGGAGCTGTTTTTT
. TRBJ2-5 . TRBV25-1 CASTTRDGFQETQYF TGTGCCAGTACTACCCGGGACGGATTTCAAGAGACCCAGTACTTC
TRBD1 TRBJ1-3 . TRBV2 CASIGRGQGAGNTIYF TGTGCCAGCATCGGAAGGGGACAGGGGGCTGGAAACACCATATATTTT
. TRBJ2-4 . TRBV27 CASSLYGSKNIQYF TGTGCCAGCAGTTTATATGGGTCCAAAAACATTCAGTACTTC
. TRBJ2-2 . TRBV9 CASSGFRALLHRGELFF TGTGCCAGCAGCGGCTTCCGGGCCCTCCTACACCGCGGGGAGCTGTTTTTT
TRBD2 TRBJ2-2 . TRBV15 CATSGTSGSPGELFF TGTGCCACCAGCGGGACTAGCGGGAGTCCCGGGGAGCTGTTTTTT
TRBD1 TRBJ2-7 . TRBV9 CASSGRTGREQYF TGTGCCAGCAGCGGGCGGACAGGGCGCGAGCAGTACTTC
. TRBJ1-1 . TRBV7-9 CASSLVPRTEAFF TGTGCCAGCAGCTTAGTTCCGCGCACTGAAGCTTTCTTT
TRBD1 TRBJ1-2 . TRBV5-4 CASSFNRGANYGYTF TGTGCCAGCAGCTTTAACAGGGGAGCTAACTATGGCTACACCTTC
. TRBJ2-5 . TRBV5-8 CASSSGLQETQYF TGTGCCAGCAGCTCGGGGTTACAAGAGACCCAGTACTTC
. TRBJ2-3 . TRBV11-2 CASSPRGGDTQYF TGTGCCAGCAGCCCCCGTGGGGGGGATACGCAGTATTTT
TRBD2 TRBJ2-2 . TRBV9 CASRAGTINTGELFF TGTGCCAGCAGGGCCGGGACTATAAACACCGGGGAGCTGTTTTTT
TRBD1 TRBJ2-1 . TRBV5-1 CASSLALQTGDNEQFF TGCGCCAGCAGCTTGGCTTTACAGACAGGGGACAATGAGCAGTTCTTC
. TRBJ1-2 few TRBV7-9 CASRKGWDYGYTF TGTGCCAGCAGAAAGGGGTGGGACTATGGCTACACCTTC
. TRBJ1-2 . TRBV15 CATSRATVSYGYTF TGTGCCACCAGCAGAGCAACAGTCTCCTATGGCTACACCTTC
. TRBJ2-5 once TRBV19 CASSMGPAGTQYF TGTGCCAGTAGTATGGGACCGGCGGGGACCCAGTACTTC
. TRBJ1-1 . TRBV2 CASLDSPEAFF TGTGCCAGCCTGGACAGCCCTGAAGCTTTCTTT
TRBD2 TRBJ2-7 . TRBV18 CASSPEGTIEQYF TGTGCCAGCTCACCAGAAGGGACTATCGAGCAGTACTTC
. TRBJ1-5 . TRBV27 CASSLGPVTKPQHF TGTGCCAGCAGTCTGGGACCGGTTACAAAGCCCCAGCATTTT
. TRBJ2-7 . TRBV7-9 CASSLGGGLDRYEQYF TGTGCCAGCAGCTTAGGTGGCGGCCTCGACCGCTACGAGCAGTACTTC
. TRBJ1-5 . TRBV19 CASSQRQLNQPQHF TGTGCCAGTAGCCAGCGACAGCTAAATCAGCCCCAGCATTTT